This T cell receptor (beta chain) was obtained from a study of T cells in Graves' hyperthyroidism and ophthalmopathy. RNA transcripts gave rise to amplified TCR beta CDR3 regions. An initial round of RT-PCR targeting the TCR CDR3 relied on the HTBI primer set. MiXCR was run by TCRdb on the multiplex PCR reads, yielding one entry per CDR3 protein. The sample includes some 340,000 distinct CDR3 sequences, around 15% seen only once; the top ten take 34%. PBMCs were collected from a roughly 10 ml volume of fresh peripheral blood. This clonotype was detected ten times or more. What was sequenced was blood. This sequence originates from a woman in her forties with Graves' ophthalmopathy.

The DNA for the CDR3 is TGTGCCAGCAGTTCCAACCCCCCACGGGAGGAGACCCAGTACTTC. Protein sequence: CASSSNPPREETQYF. The chain carries TRBV12-3 or TRBV12-4 and TRBJ2-5; D is possibly TRBD2 (6 bases). This CDR3 spans 15 amino acids. The V gene lost 4 bases and the J gene lost 5 bases, with 17 bases spanning the gap.